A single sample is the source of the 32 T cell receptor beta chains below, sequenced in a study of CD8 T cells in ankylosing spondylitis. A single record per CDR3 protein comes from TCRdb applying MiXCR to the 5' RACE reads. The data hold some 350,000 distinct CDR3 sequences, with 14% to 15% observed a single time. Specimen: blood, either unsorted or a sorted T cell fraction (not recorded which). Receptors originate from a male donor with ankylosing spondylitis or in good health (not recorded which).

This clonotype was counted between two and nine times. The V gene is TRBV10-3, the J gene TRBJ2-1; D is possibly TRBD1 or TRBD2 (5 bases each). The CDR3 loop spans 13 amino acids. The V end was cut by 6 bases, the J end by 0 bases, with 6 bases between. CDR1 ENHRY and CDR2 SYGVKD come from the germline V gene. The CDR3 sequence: CAIRGVSYNEQFF. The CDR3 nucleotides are TGTGCCATCAGGGGGGTCTCCTACAATGAGCAGTTCTTC.

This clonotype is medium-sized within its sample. This CDR3 reads CSVEVATGNGYTF. The CDR3 region has the DNA TGCAGCGTTGAAGTGGCGACAGGAAACGGCTACACCTTC. The gene calls are TRBV29-1 and TRBJ1-2; possible D gene TRBD1, 6 bases. Trimming left V 1 base short and J 8 bases short, with 14 bases between. The CDR3 extends over 13 amino acids. CDR1 and CDR2 from the germline V gene are SQVTM and ANQGSEA. Full variable domain (remainder filled in from reference TRBV29-1 and TRBJ1-2): SAVISQKPSRDICQRGTSLTIQCQVDSQVTMMFWYRQQPGQSLTLIATANQGSEATYESGFVIDKFPISRPNLTFSTLTVSNMSPEDSSIYLCSVEVATGNGYTFGSGTRLTVV.

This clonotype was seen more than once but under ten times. This chain's CDR3 is CSARLAGYEQYF. DNA for the CDR3: TGCAGCGCTAGACTAGCGGGCTACGAGCAGTACTTC. The rearrangement links TRBV29-1 to TRBJ2-7; TRBD2 aligns across 10 bases. CDR1 is SQVTM and CDR2 is ANQGSEA in the germline V gene. J lost 3 bases, V lost 7 bases, and 3 bases had no gene match. The CDR3 length is 12 residues.

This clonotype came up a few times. This CDR3 reads CAISVADSEEQFF. In nucleotides, the CDR3 is TGTGCCATCAGTGTTGCGGACAGCGAGGAGCAGTTCTTC. V usage is TRBV10-3 and J usage is TRBJ2-1; possible D gene TRBD1, 6 bases. V lost 4 bases to trimming and J lost 10 bases, with 14 bases between them. The CDR3 totals 13 residues. Germline CDR1 and CDR2: ENHRY and SYGVKD.

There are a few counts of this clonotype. The CDR3, as DNA: TGTGCCAGCTCACGAGACAGGGAGGATGAAGCTTTCTTT. Its translation is CASSRDREDEAFF. The chain is built from TRBV18 and TRBJ1-1; 7 bases match TRBD1. Germline V lookup: CDR1 KGHSH, CDR2 LQKENI. V lost 4 bases to trimming and J lost 7 bases; unmatched junction nucleotides: 6. This CDR3 has 13 residues.

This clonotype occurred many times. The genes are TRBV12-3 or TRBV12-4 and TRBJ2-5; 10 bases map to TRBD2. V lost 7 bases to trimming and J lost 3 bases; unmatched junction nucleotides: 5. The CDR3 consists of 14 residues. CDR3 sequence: CASTRSGGKETQYF. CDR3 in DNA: TGTGCCAGCACCCGTAGCGGGGGGAAAGAGACCCAGTACTTC.

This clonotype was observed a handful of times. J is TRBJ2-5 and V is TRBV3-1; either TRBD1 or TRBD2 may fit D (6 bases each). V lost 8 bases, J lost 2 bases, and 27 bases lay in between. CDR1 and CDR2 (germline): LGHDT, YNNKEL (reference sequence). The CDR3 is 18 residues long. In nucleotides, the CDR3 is TGTGCCAGCCAGCCTCTCGGAAAAGGGGGGAGAGCTCAAGAGACCCAGTACTTC. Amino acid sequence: CASQPLGKGGRAQETQYF.

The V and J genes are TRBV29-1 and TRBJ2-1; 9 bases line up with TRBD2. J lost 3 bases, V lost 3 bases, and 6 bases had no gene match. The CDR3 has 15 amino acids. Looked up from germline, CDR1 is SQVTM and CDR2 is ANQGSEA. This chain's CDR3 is CSVDLAGGRYNEQFF. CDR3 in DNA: TGCAGCGTTGACCTTGCGGGGGGGCGCTACAATGAGCAGTTCTTC.

CDR3 protein: CATSDPTSGAADTQYF. CDR3 DNA sequence: TGTGCCACCAGTGATCCGACTAGCGGGGCCGCAGATACGCAGTATTTT. This sequence joins TRBV24-1 and TRBJ2-3; 11 nucleotides align to TRBD2. The V and J ends lost 3 bases and 4 bases, in that order; junction bases with no gene match: 5. CDR1 KGHDR and CDR2 SFDVKD come from the germline V gene. The length of the CDR3 is 16 residues.

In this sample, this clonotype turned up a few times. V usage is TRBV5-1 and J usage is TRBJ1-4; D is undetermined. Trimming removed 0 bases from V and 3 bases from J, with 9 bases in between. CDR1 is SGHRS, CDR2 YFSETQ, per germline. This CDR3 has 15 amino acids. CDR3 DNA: TGCGCCAGCAGCTTGGACGGGGTTGCTAATGAAAAACTGTTTTTT. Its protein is CASSLDGVANEKLFF.

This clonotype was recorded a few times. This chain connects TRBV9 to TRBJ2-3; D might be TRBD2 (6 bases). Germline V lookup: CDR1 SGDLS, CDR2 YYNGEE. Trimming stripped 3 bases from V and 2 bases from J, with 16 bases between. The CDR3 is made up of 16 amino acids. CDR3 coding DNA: TGTGCCAGCAGCGAGACCTTAGCGGACCTCACAGATACGCAGTATTTT. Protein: CASSETLADLTDTQYF.

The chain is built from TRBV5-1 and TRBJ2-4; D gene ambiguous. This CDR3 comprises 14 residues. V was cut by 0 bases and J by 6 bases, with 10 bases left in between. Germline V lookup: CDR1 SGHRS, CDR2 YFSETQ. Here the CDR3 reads CASSLDSSGNIQYF. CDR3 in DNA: TGCGCCAGCAGCTTGGACAGTTCTGGAAACATTCAGTACTTC.

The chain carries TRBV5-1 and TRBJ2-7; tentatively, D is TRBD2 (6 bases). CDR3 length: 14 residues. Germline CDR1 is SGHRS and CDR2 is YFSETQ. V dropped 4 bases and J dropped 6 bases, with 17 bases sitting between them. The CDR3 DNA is TGCGCCAGCAGCCCCGCCGGGACTTCGGGCGAGCAGTACTTC. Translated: CASSPAGTSGEQYF.

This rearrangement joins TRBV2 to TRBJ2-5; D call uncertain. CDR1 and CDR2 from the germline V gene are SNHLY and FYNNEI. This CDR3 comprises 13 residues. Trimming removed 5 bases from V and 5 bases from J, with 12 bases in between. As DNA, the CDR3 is TGTGCCAGCAGTCGGGTCCTTGGGGAGACCCAGTACTTC. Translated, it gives CASSRVLGETQYF.

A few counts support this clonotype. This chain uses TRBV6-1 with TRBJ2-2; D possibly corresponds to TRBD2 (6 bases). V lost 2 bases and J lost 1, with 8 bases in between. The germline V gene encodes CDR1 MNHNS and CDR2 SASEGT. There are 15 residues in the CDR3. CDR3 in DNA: TGTGCCAGCAGTGAAAGGAGGGGGAACACCGGGGAGCTGTTTTTT. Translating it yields CASSERRGNTGELFF.

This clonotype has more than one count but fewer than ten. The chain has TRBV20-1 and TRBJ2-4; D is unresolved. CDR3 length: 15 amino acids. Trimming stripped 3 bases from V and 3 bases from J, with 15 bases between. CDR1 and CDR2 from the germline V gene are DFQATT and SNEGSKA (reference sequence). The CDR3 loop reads CSASMILADKNIQYF. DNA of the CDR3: TGCAGTGCTAGTATGATCTTAGCAGACAAAAACATTCAGTACTTC.

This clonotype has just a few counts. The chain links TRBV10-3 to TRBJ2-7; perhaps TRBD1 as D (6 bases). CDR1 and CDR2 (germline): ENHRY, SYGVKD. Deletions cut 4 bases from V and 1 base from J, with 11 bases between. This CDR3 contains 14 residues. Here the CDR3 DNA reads TGTGCCATCAGTGCCTTTGACAGGTCCTACGAGCAGTACTTC. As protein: CAISAFDRSYEQYF.

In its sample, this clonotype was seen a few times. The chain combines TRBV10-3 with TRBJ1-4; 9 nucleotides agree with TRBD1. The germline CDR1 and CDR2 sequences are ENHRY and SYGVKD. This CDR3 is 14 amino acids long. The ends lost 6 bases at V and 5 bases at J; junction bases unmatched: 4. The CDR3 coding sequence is TGTGCCATCAGGCCTGGGACAGGGAATGAAAAACTGTTTTTT. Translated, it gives CAIRPGTGNEKLFF.

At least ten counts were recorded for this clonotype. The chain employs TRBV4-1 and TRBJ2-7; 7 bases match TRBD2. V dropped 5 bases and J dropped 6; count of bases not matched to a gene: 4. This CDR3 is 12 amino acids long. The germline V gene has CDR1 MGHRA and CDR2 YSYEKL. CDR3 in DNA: TGCGCCAGCAGCTATAGGGAGGGCGAGCAGTACTTC. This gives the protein CASSYREGEQYF.

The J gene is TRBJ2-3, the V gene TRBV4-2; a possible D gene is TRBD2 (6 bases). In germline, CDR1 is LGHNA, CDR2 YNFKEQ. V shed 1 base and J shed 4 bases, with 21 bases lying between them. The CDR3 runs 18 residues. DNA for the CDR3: TGTGCCAGCAGCCAAGGGGATAGACCCGAATGGGGGGCAGATACGCAGTATTTT. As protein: CASSQGDRPEWGADTQYF.

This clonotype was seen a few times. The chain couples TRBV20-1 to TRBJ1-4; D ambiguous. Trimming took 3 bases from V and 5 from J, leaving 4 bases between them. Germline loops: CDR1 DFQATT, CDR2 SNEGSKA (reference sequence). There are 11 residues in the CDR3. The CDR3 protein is CSASANEKLFF. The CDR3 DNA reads TGCAGTGCTAGCGCAAATGAAAAACTGTTTTTT.

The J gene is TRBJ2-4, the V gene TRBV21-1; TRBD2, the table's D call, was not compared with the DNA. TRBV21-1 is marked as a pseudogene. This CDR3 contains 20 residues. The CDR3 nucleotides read TGTGCCAGCAGCAAAGAGTTCATGCTAGCGGGGGGACTAGCCAAAAACATTCAGTACTTC. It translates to CASSKEFMLAGGLAKNIQYF.

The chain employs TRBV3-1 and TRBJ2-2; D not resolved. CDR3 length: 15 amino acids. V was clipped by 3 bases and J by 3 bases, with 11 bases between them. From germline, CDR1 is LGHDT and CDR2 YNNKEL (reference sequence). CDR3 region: CASSHVAADTGELFF. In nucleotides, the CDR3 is TGTGCCAGCAGCCATGTCGCTGCGGACACCGGGGAGCTGTTTTTT.

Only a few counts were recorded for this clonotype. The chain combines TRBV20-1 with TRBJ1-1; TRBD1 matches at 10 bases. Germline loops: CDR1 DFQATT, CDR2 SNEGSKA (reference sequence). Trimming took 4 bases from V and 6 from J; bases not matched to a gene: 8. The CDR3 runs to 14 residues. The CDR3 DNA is TGCAGTGCTACTTCTGGACAGGGGGGCCCTGAAGCTTTCTTT. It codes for CSATSGQGGPEAFF.

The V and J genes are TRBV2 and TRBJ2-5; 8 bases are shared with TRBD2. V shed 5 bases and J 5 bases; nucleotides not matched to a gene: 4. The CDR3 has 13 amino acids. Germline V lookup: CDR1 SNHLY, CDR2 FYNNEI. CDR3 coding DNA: TGTGCCAGCAGTCGGGGGGGCACGGAGACCCAGTACTTC. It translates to CASSRGGTETQYF.

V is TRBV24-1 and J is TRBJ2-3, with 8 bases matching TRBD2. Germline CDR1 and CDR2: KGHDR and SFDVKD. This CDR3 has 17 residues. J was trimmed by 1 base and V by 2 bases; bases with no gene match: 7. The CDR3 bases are TGTGCCACCAGTGATTCACGGACTAGCAGCCGCACAGATACGCAGTATTTT. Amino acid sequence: CATSDSRTSSRTDTQYF.

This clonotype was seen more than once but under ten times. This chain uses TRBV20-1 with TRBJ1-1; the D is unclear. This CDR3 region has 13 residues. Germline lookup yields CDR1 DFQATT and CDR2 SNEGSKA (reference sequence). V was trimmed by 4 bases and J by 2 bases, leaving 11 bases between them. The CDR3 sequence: CSAIKGANTEAFF. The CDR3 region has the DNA TGCAGTGCTATTAAGGGCGCTAACACTGAAGCTTTCTTT.

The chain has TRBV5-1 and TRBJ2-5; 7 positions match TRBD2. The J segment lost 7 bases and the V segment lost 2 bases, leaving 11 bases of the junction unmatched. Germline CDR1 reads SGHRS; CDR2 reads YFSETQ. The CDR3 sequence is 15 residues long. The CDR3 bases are TGCGCCAGCAGCTTCGACGACACTAAGCGGGGGACCCAGTACTTC. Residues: CASSFDDTKRGTQYF.

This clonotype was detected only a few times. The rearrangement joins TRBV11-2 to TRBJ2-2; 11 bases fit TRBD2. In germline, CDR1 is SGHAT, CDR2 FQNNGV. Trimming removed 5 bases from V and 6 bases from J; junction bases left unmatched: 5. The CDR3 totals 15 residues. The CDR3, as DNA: TGTGCCAGCAGCCATAGCGGGGGGGCCGCCGGGGAGCTGTTTTTT. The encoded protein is CASSHSGGAAGELFF.

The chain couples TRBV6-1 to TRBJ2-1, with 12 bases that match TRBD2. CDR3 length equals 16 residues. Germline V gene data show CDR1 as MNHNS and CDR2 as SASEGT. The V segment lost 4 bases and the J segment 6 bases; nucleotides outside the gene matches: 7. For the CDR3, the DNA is TGTGCCAGCAGTGGGACTAGCGGGGCCCTACTCAATGAGCAGTTCTTC. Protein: CASSGTSGALLNEQFF.

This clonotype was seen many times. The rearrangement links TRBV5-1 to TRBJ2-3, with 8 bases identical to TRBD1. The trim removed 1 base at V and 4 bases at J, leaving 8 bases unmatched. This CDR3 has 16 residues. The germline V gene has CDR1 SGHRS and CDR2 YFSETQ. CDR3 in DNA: TGCGCCAGCAGCTTGTTTGCCCAGGGGGCATCAGATACGCAGTATTTT. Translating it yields CASSLFAQGASDTQYF.

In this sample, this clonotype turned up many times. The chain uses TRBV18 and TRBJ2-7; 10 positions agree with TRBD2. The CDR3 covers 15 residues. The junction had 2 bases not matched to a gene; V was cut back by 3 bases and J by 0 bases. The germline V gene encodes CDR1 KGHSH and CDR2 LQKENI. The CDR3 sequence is CASSPTSGVSYEQYF. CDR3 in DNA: TGTGCCAGCTCACCTACTAGCGGGGTCTCCTACGAGCAGTACTTC.